Sequencing of this T cell receptor (beta chain) was carried out in a study of cytomegalovirus exposure and HLA in healthy donors. Study background: Genetic ancestry analysis placed under 90% of the 398 donors that were genotyped in the Caucasian-associated cluster.

A remark on this clone: Its target is unknown.

Whole-study results and caveats: The number of N-insertions in an Asian-associated ancestry cluster was reportedly below the 666-donor mean in a later analysis. As confirmed in vitro, three CMV-associated chains were specific for CMV antigens. One variant, a missense change in DCLRE1C, was linked in a later analysis to TCR beta V- and J-gene trimming.

The PCR employed 60 Vbeta primers together with 13 Jbeta primers. Sequenced by immunoSEQ multiplex PCR; TCRdb stores in-frame clones only, minus some. The sample yields around 200,000 clones, around four fifths seen once. The germline V gene encodes CDR1 SNHLY and CDR2 FYNNEI. Trimming cost V 7 bases and J 2 bases; bases outside gene matches: 4. The CDR3 has 13 amino acids. Material: PBMCs. This receptor was identified in a woman aged 55-69 years in good health and CMV-seropositive. The gene calls are TRBV2 and TRBJ1-2; 7 nucleotides match TRBD1. Written as DNA, the CDR3 is TGTGCCAGCAAGAGACAGGGAAACTATGGCTACACCTTC. Protein product: CASKRQGNYGYTF.